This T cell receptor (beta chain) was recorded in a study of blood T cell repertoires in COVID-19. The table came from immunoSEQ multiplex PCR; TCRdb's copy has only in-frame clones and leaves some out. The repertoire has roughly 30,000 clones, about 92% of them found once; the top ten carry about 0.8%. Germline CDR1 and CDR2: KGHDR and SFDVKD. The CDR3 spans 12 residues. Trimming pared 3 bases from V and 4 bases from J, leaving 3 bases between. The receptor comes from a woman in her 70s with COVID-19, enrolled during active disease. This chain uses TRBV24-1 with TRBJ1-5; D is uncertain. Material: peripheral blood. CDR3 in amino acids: CATSDPNQPQHF. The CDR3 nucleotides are TGTGCCACCAGTGATCCTAATCAGCCCCAGCATTTT.